The 24 T cell receptor beta chains below were found in one sample sequenced in a study of T cells after yellow fever vaccination. TCRdb reprocessed the 5' RACE reads with MiXCR, giving one entry per CDR3 protein. The table has approximately 300,000 distinct CDR3 sequences, under 15% seen once. The sequences come from CD4+ T cells sorted from PBMCs, collected 45 days after the yellow fever booster vaccination. The receptor source for this set is a man aged 25 to 45 who received the YFV17D yellow fever vaccine.

The chain couples TRBV6-2 or TRBV6-3 to TRBJ2-2, with 9 nucleotides matching TRBD2. CDR1 and CDR2 (germline): MNHEY, SVGEGT. Trimming took 6 bases from V and 1 from J; bases not matched to a gene: 6. This CDR3 comprises 16 residues. CDR3 in DNA: TGTGCCAGCAGGACCGGGCGGGAGGGGAACACCGGGGAGCTGTTTTTT. As protein: CASRTGREGNTGELFF.

This clonotype was seen repeatedly, ten times or more. V usage is TRBV6-1 and J usage is TRBJ1-5; possible D gene TRBD1, 5 bases. The CDR3 is 17 amino acids. Germline CDR1 reads MNHNS; CDR2 reads SASEGT. V lost 6 bases and J lost 3, with 21 bases in between. The CDR3 sequence: CASRGLKGGAPNQPQHF. In DNA form, the CDR3 reads TGTGCCAGCAGGGGGTTGAAGGGTGGGGCCCCCAATCAGCCCCAGCATTTT.

This clonotype was observed a few times. The chain combines TRBV20-1 with TRBJ2-1, with TRBD2 identical over 15 bases. The germline gives CDR1 DFQATT, CDR2 SNEGSKA (reference sequence). The CDR3 extends over 18 amino acids. J gave up 0 bases and V 1 base, and 4 bases lay outside the gene matches. CDR3 coding DNA: TGCAGTGCTAGAGTCGGACTAGCGGGAGGGAGCTCCTACAATGAGCAGTTCTTC. Protein product: CSARVGLAGGSSYNEQFF.

A few counts support this clonotype. The chain has TRBV5-1 and TRBJ2-7; tentative D call: TRBD1 (5 bases). The CDR3 is made up of 14 amino acids. Trimming removed 3 bases at V and 2 bases at J, with 12 bases between. Per the germline V gene, CDR1 is SGHRS and CDR2 is YFSETQ. The DNA for the CDR3 is TGCGCCAGCAGCTCAGGGTTGGAACCCTACGAGCAGTACTTC. Protein sequence: CASSSGLEPYEQYF.

The J gene is TRBJ2-6, the V gene TRBV28, with D perhaps TRBD1 (6 bases). Germline CDR1 reads MDHEN; CDR2 reads SYDVKM. CDR3 length: 17 residues. Trimming cost V 3 bases and J 0 bases, with 12 bases left between them. The CDR3 reads CASSFTGQTSGANVLTF. CDR3 nucleotides: TGTGCCAGCAGTTTCACCGGACAGACCTCTGGGGCCAACGTCCTGACTTTC.

This clonotype was detected only a few times. J is TRBJ2-3 and V is TRBV5-5; 8 nucleotides match TRBD2. Germline V gene sequence: CDR1 SGHKS, CDR2 YYEKEE (reference sequence). V was clipped by 6 bases and J by 4 bases; unmatched bases: 10. This CDR3 has 15 residues. CDR3 in DNA: TGTGCCAGCAAAGTCTCGGGAGGGGTCGCAGATACGCAGTATTTT. This gives the protein CASKVSGGVADTQYF.

On this clonotype: A junction end diverges from the germline sequence, so it may reflect a read error. The J gene is TRBJ1-2, the V gene TRBV20-1; a weak D match, TRBD1 (6 bases). The V gene's germline CDR1 is DFQATT and CDR2 SNEGSKA (reference sequence). The CDR3 has 11 amino acids. CDR3 amino acids: CSATGVYGYTF. CDR3 nucleotides: TGCAGTGCTACAGGGGTCTATGGCTACACTTTC.

This clonotype was detected only a few times. The V gene is TRBV19, the J gene TRBJ2-4, with TRBD2 matching 10 bases. The germline V gene encodes CDR1 LNHDA and CDR2 SQIVND (reference sequence). With 6 bases clipped from V and 0 bases from J, the junction kept 5 bases outside the gene matches. CDR3 size: 16 residues. CDR3 sequence: CASSGLAVTAKNIQYF. CDR3 DNA: TGTGCCAGTAGCGGACTAGCGGTGACAGCCAAAAACATTCAGTACTTC. Complete variable domain (other parts from reference TRBV19 and TRBJ2-4): DGGITQSPKYLFRKEGQNVTLSCEQNLNHDAMYWYRQDPGQGLRLIYYSQIVNDFQKGDIAEGYSVSREKKESFPLTVTSAQKNPTAFYLCASSGLAVTAKNIQYFGAGTRLSVL.

This clonotype was detected a few times. The rearrangement uses TRBV20-1 and TRBJ2-1, with 12 bases lining up with TRBD2. CDR3 size: 15 residues. Trimming removed 5 bases from V and 4 bases from J; junction bases left unmatched: 6. Germline V gene lookup returns CDR1 DFQATT and CDR2 SNEGSKA (reference sequence). The CDR3 region has the DNA TGCAGTGCTTACCGTGGACTAGCGGGGTACAATGAGCAGTTCTTC. It specifies CSAYRGLAGYNEQFF.

This clonotype was observed a handful of times. The chain combines TRBV6-1 with TRBJ2-5, with D maybe TRBD2 (6 bases). The germline V gene encodes CDR1 MNHNS and CDR2 SASEGT. CDR3 length equals 13 residues. The V end was cut by 6 bases, the J end by 4 bases, with 12 bases between. CDR3 region: CASRRDILETQYF. The DNA for the CDR3 is TGTGCCAGCAGGCGGGATATTTTAGAGACCCAGTACTTC.

The genes are TRBV5-1 and TRBJ2-3, with 11 bases identical to TRBD1. Per germline, CDR1 SGHRS and CDR2 YFSETQ. V dropped 3 bases and J dropped 7; count of bases not matched to a gene: 13. The CDR3 contains 17 residues. CDR3 nucleotides: TGCGCCAGCAGCTCATATAGGGGGACAGGGGGAGAGAATACGCAGTATTTT. Its translation: CASSSYRGTGGENTQYF.

This clonotype was seen a few times. This chain uses TRBV19 with TRBJ2-3; D call uncertain. The CDR3 runs to 11 residues. With 5 bases removed from V and 5 bases from J, the gap between germline ends came to 5 bases. Germline V gene lookup returns CDR1 LNHDA and CDR2 SQIVND (reference sequence). CDR3 loop: CASSQRDTQYF. CDR3 DNA sequence: TGTGCCAGTAGTCAGCGAGATACGCAGTATTTT.

The chain uses TRBV10-3 and TRBJ2-3; D is undetermined. This CDR3 region has 14 residues. CDR1 ENHRY and CDR2 SYGVKD come from the germline V gene. V was cut by 2 bases and J by 0 bases, with 6 bases left in between. The CDR3 nucleotides are TGTGCCATCAGTGAGCCGCGGAGCACAGATACGCAGTATTTT. It yields the protein CAISEPRSTDTQYF.

This clonotype occurred a few times. This chain uses TRBV12-3 or TRBV12-4 with TRBJ2-7; 11 bases line up with TRBD1. CDR3 length: 15 amino acids. With V trimmed by 8 bases and J by 2 bases, 8 bases remained unmatched. CDR3 bases: TGTGCCAGCTCCAACCCGGGACAGGGGGCCTACGAGCAGTACTTC. Its translation is CASSNPGQGAYEQYF.

This chain joins TRBV7-9 and TRBJ2-7; the D gene is possibly TRBD2 (5 bases). The germline gives CDR1 SEHNR, CDR2 FQNEAQ (reference sequence). V lost 0 bases and J lost 4, with 10 bases in between. This CDR3 is built from 14 residues. This CDR3 is CASSLAVLGYEQYF. In DNA, the CDR3 is TGTGCCAGCAGCTTAGCCGTACTAGGGTACGAGCAGTACTTC.

The J gene is TRBJ2-5, the V gene TRBV5-1; 11 bases are a match to TRBD2. Germline V gene data show CDR1 as SGHRS and CDR2 as YFSETQ. Losses at the gene ends were 0 bases for V and 2 bases for J; bases not matched to a gene: 3. The CDR3 is 16 residues long. The CDR3 bases are TGCGCCAGCAGCTTGGGGGGACTAGCGGTTCAAGAGACCCAGTACTTC. Amino acid sequence: CASSLGGLAVQETQYF.

This clonotype was seen more than once but under ten times. J is TRBJ1-2 and V is TRBV10-3; 7 positions agree with TRBD1. This CDR3 has 15 residues. Germline V gives CDR1 ENHRY, CDR2 SYGVKD. The ends lost 6 bases at V and 2 bases at J; junction bases unmatched: 9. The chain's CDR3 is CAIRNGRGENYGYTF. CDR3 coding DNA: TGTGCCATCAGGAATGGCAGGGGGGAAAACTATGGCTACACCTTC.

This clonotype has only a few counts. This CDR3 is CASSVFGGELFF. Here the CDR3 DNA reads TGTGCCAGCAGCGTATTCGGCGGGGAGCTGTTTTTT. This chain joins TRBV9 and TRBJ2-2; D gene uncertain. The V end lost 1 base, the J end lost 7 bases, and 5 bases lay between the germline ends. Germline assignment: CDR1 SGDLS and CDR2 YYNGEE. The length of the CDR3 is 12 residues.

The V gene is TRBV4-2, the J gene TRBJ2-1; 7 bases are a match to TRBD2. The CDR3 covers 16 residues. With V trimmed by 0 bases and J by 2 bases, 4 bases remained unmatched. The germline V gene encodes CDR1 LGHNA and CDR2 YNFKEQ. CDR3 protein: CASSQDLGGAYNEQFF. CDR3 sequence (DNA): TGTGCCAGCAGCCAAGATTTGGGGGGGGCCTACAATGAGCAGTTCTTC.

V and J are TRBV7-2 and TRBJ2-5; D might be TRBD2 (6 bases). Trimming removed 2 bases at V and 3 bases at J, with 16 bases between. Germline assignment: CDR1 SGHTA and CDR2 FQGNSA. The CDR3 contains 16 residues. The CDR3 DNA reads TGTGCCAGCAGCTTAACCCTAGTCGGGGGAAAAGAGACCCAGTACTTC. It yields the protein CASSLTLVGGKETQYF.

This clonotype was observed a few times. This sequence joins TRBV29-1 and TRBJ2-5; D uncertain. CDR1 and CDR2 (germline): SQVTM, ANQGSEA. Trimming pared 4 bases from V and 1 base from J, leaving 4 bases between. This CDR3 contains 11 residues. The CDR3 sequence is CSVASQETQYF. CDR3 DNA: TGCAGCGTTGCGAGCCAAGAGACCCAGTACTTC. Complete variable domain (other parts from reference TRBV29-1 and TRBJ2-5): SAVISQKPSRDICQRGTSLTIQCQVDSQVTMMFWYRQQPGQSLTLIATANQGSEATYESGFVIDKFPISRPNLTFSTLTVSNMSPEDSSIYLCSVASQETQYFGPGTRLLVL.

The CDR3 protein is CASSLRSGRGETQYF. CDR3 DNA sequence: TGTGCCAGCAGTCTTCGTAGCGGGAGGGGGGAGACCCAGTACTTC. This chain joins TRBV6-1 and TRBJ2-5; 11 nucleotides align to TRBD2. The germline CDR1 and CDR2 sequences are MNHNS and SASEGT. The junction had 7 bases not matched to a gene; V was cut back by 5 bases and J by 5 bases. The CDR3 consists of 15 residues.

This clonotype was counted at least ten times. This chain uses TRBV27 with TRBJ1-5; D gene ambiguous. Germline CDR1 and CDR2: MNHEY and SMNVEV (reference sequence). The CDR3 runs 13 residues. Trimming took off 5 bases at V and 6 bases at J, with 11 bases between the two ends. CDR3 DNA sequence: TGTGCCAGCAGTCCTATAGGAGGTCAGCCCCAGCATTTT. Its protein is CASSPIGGQPQHF.

This clonotype was seen only a few times. The gene calls are TRBV5-1 and TRBJ2-3; possible D gene TRBD2, 6 bases. Trimming cost V 0 bases and J 2 bases, with 10 bases left between them. The CDR3 is 15 amino acids. Germline V gene data show CDR1 as SGHRS and CDR2 as YFSETQ. The CDR3 DNA reads TGCGCCAGCAGCTTGGTGCCGGGACTCACAGATACGCAGTATTTT. Translation gives CASSLVPGLTDTQYF.